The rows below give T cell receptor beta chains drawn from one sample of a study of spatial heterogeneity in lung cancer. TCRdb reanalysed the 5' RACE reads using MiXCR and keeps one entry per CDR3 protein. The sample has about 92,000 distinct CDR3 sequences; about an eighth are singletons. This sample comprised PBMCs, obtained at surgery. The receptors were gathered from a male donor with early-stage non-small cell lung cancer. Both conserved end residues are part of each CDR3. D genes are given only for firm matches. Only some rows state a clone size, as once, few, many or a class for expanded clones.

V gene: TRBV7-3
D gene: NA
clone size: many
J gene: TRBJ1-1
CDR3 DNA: TGTGCCAGCAGCTTAACGGGCAGGATGAACACTGAAGCTTTCTTT
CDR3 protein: CASSLTGRMNTEAFF

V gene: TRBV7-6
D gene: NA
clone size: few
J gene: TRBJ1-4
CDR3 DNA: TGTGCCAGCAGCTTAGCCGGGGGTAAAAATGAAAAACTGTTTTTT
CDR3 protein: CASSLAGGKNEKLFF

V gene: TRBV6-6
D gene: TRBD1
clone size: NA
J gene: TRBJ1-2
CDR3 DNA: TGTGCCAGCAGGAGGACAGGGCCGAACTATGGCTACACCTTC
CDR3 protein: CASRRTGPNYGYTF

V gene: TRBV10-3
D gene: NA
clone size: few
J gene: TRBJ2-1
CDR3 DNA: TGTGCCATCCGGAAGCAGGGCGACTCCTACAATGAGCAGTTCTTC
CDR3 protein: CAIRKQGDSYNEQFF

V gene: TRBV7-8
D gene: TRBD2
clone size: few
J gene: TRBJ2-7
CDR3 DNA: TGTGCCAGCAGCTTAGGTAAAGCTAGCGGGGGCCGAGGCTACGAGCAGTACTTC
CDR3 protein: CASSLGKASGGRGYEQYF

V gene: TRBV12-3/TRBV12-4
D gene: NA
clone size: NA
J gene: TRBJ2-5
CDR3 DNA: TGTGCCACCGGTCAGGGTATTGGGGAGACCCAGTACTTC
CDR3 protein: CATGQGIGETQYF

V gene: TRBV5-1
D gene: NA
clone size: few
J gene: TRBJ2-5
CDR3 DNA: TGCGCCAGCAGCCGATACGGGGGTCGGCAAGAGACCCAGTACTTC
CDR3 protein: CASSRYGGRQETQYF

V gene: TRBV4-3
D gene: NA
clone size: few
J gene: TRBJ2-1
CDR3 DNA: TGCGCCAGCAGCCAAGAAGGACTAAGGACCCTGGGTGAGCAGTTCTTC
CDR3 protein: CASSQEGLRTLGEQFF

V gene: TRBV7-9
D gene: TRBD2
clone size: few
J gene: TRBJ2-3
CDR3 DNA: TGTGCCAGCAGCTTTTTGACTAGCGGGGGTAGCACAGATACGCAGTATTTT
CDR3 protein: CASSFLTSGGSTDTQYF

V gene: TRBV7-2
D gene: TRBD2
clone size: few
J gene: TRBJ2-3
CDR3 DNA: TGTGCCAGCAGCAGGGTAGCGGGGGGCCCTGGCACAGATACGCAGTATTTT
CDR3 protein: CASSRVAGGPGTDTQYF

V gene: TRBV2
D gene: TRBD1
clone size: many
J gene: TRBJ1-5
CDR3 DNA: TGTGCCAGCAGACCGGGAAGGGGGCCGAGCAATCAGCCCCAGCATTTT
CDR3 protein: CASRPGRGPSNQPQHF

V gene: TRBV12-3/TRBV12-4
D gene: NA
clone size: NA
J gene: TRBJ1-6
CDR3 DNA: TGTGCCAGCAGTTTAGAGGTGCAGTATTCACCCCTCCACTTT
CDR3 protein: CASSLEVQYSPLHF

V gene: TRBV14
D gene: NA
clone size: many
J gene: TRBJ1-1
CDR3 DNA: TGTGCCAGCAGCCAAGGAACTGAAGCTTTCTTT
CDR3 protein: CASSQGTEAFF

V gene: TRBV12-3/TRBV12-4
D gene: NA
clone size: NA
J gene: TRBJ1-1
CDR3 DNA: TGTGCCAGCGTACAGGGATTGGGAACTGAAGCTTTCTTT
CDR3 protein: CASVQGLGTEAFF

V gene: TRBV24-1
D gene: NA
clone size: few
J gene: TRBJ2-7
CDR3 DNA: TGTGCCACCAGTTCAGGGGCCTACGAGCAGTACTTC
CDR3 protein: CATSSGAYEQYF

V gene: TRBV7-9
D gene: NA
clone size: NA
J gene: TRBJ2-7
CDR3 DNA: TGTGCCAGCAGCGACCGGGACCCGAGGGTCCACGAGCAGTACTTC
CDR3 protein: CASSDRDPRVHEQYF

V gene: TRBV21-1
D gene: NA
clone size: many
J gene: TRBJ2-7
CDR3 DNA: TGTGCCAGCAGCAAACTTCTAGGTCACGAGCAGTACTTC
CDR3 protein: CASSKLLGHEQYF

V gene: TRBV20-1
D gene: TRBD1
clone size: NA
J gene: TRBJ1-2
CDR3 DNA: TGCAGTGCTCCCCGGGACAGGGGGCTCTATGGCTACACCTTC
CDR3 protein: CSAPRDRGLYGYTF

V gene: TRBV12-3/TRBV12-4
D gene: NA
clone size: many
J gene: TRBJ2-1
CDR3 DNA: TGTGCCAGCAGTTTATCGGAGCTGGCGCAGTTCTTC
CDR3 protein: CASSLSELAQFF

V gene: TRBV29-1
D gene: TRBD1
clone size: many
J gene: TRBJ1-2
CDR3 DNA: TGCAGCGTTGAAGAGCCCGGGACAGGGTATGGCTACACCTTC
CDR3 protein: CSVEEPGTGYGYTF

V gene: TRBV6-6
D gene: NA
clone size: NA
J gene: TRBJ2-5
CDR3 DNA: TGTGCCAGCAGTTACGCGGGAAGGGAGACCCAGTACTTC
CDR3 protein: CASSYAGRETQYF

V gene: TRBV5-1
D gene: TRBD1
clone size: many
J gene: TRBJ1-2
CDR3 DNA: TGCGCCAGCAGCCCTACAGGGGAGTCCTATGGCTACACCTTC
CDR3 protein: CASSPTGESYGYTF

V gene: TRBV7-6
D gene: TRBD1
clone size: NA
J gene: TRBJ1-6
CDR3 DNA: TGTGCCAGCAGCATATACAGGGGAACACCCCTCCACTTT
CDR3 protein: CASSIYRGTPLHF

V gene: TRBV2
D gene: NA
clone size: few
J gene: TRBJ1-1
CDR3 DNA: TGTGCCAGCAGTGAAGCGCTGGGGCGCACTGAAGCTTTCTTT
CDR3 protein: CASSEALGRTEAFF

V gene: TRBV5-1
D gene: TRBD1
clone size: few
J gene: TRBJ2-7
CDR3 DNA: TGCGCCAGCAGCTTGAACGGGCCCTTGGGGACAGGCCCCTCTGGCGAGCAGTACTTC
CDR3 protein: CASSLNGPLGTGPSGEQYF

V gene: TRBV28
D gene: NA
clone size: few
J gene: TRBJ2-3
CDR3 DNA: TGTGCCAGCACCCGAGGGGGAGTGACAGATACGCAGTATTTT
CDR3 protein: CASTRGGVTDTQYF

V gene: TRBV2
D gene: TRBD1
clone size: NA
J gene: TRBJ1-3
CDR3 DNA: TGTGCCAGCAGTGAGCAGGGGGCCAGCTCTGGAAACACCATATATTTT
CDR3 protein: CASSEQGASSGNTIYF

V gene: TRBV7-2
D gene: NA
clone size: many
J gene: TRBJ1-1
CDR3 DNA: TGTGCCAGCAGCTTCGCAGGGAGCATGAACACTGAAGCTTTCTTT
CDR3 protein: CASSFAGSMNTEAFF

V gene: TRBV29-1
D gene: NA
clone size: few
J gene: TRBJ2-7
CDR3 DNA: TGCAGCGTTGCAGGGATGGACTACGAGCAGTACTTC
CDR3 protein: CSVAGMDYEQYF

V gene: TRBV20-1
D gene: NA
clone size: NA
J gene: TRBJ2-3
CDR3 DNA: TGCAGTGCTAGCAGTCGCAGATACACAGATACGCAGTATTTT
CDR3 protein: CSASSRRYTDTQYF

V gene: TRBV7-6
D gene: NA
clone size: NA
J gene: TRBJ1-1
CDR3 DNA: TGTGCCAGCAGCTTCCTCCCCTCTGATGAAGCTTTCTTT
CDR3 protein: CASSFLPSDEAFF

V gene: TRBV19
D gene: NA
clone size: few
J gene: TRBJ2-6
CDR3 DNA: TGTGCCAGTAGTAAAGGTTCTGGGGCCAACGTCCTGACTTTC
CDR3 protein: CASSKGSGANVLTF

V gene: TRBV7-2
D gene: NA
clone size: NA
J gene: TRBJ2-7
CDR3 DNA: TGTGCCAGCAGCCTCAGGGCCTACGAGCAGTACTTC
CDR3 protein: CASSLRAYEQYF

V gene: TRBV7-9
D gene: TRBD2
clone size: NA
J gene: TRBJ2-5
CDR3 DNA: TGTGCCAGCACCCAGCGGGGGCGTGAGACCCAGTACTTC
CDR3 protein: CASTQRGRETQYF

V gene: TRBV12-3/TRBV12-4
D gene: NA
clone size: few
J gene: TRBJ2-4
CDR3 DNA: TGTGCCAGCAGTCCTAACTTCGAGGGACACCGGGGCAAAAACATTCAGTACTTC
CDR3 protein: CASSPNFEGHRGKNIQYF

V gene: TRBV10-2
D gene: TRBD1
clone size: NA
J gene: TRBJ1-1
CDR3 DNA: TGCGCCAGCAGGGTCGGACAGGGGAACACTGAAGCTTTCTTT
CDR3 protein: CASRVGQGNTEAFF